The entry below gives a single TCR beta chain sequence along with its context. Its antigen is as yet unknown. This record comes from a study of beta chain features in type 1 diabetes. Points from the study as a whole: All four CD4+ subsets of Type 1 diabetes patients contained TCRB CDR3s that were moderately but significantly shorter. TCRB rearrangement may or may not be influenced by HLA type; here this remained unresolved.

Every bit of the isolated RNA underwent reverse transcription, so sequencing read expressed TCRB transcripts. This table comes from immunoSEQ multiplex PCR, and its TCRdb copy is limited to in-frame clones, with some not included. The data show under 950,000 clones, about 17% seen once. A heparinised blood draw that averaged about 120 mL was obtained once from each donor. CD4+ naive, central memory, regulatory and stem cell-like memory subsets were isolated by sorting on CD45RO/CCR7/CD25/CD127/CD95/CD27. There are 13 residues in the CDR3. Germline CDR1 and CDR2: SEHNR and FQNEAQ (reference sequence). The V gene lost 5 bases and the J gene lost 6 bases, with 11 bases spanning the gap.

V gene TRBV7-9 combines with J gene TRBJ2-1, with D perhaps matching TRBD1 (5 bases). This clonotype was obtained from a woman between 18 and 29 years old in good health. Sequences were obtained from naive CD4+ T cells from blood. The CDR3 is CASSPPGLNEQFF. For the CDR3, the DNA is TGTGCCAGCAGCCCTCCAGGGCTCAATGAGCAGTTCTTC.